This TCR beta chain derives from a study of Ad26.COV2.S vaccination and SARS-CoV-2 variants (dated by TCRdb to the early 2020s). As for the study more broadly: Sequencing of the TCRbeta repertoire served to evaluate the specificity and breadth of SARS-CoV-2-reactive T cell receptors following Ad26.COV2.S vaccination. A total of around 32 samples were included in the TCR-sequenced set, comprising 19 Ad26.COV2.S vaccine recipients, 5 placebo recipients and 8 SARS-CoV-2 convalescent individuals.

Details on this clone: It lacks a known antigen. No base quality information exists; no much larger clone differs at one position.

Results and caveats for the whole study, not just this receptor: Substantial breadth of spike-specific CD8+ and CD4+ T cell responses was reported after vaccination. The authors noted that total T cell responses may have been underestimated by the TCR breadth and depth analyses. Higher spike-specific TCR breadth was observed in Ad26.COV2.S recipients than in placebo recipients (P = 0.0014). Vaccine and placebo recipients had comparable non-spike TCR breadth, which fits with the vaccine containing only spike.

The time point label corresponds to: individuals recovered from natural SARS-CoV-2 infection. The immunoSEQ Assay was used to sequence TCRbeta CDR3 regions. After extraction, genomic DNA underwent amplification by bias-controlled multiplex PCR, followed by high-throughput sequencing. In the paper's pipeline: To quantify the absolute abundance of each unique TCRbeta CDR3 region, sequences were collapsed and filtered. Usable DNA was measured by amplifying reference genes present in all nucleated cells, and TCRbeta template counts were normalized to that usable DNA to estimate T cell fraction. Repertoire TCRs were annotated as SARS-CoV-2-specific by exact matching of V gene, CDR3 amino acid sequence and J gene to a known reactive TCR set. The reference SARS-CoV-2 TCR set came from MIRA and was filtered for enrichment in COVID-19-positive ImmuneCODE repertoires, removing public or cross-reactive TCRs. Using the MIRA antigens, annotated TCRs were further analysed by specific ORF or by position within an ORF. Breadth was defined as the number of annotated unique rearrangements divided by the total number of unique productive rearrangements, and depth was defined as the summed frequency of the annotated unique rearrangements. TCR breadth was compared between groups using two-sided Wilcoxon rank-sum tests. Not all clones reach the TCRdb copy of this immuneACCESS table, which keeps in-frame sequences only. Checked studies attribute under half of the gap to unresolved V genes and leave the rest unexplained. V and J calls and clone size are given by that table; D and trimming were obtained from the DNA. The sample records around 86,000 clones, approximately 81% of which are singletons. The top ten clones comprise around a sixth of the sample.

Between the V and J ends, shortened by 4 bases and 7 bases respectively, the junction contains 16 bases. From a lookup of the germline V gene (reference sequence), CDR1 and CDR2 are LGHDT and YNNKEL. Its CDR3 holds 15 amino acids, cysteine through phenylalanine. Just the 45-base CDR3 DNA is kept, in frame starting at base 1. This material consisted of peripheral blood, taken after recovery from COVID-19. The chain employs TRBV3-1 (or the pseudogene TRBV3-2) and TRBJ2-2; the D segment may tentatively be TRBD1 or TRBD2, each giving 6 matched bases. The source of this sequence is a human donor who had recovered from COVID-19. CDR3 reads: CASSPPGVGGGELFF. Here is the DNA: TGTGCCAGCAGCCCTCCGGGGGTAGGGGGCGGGGAGCTGTTTTTT.